This passage covers 10 T cell receptor beta chains from one sample sequenced in a study of blood T cell repertoires in COVID-19. Using immunoSEQ multiplex PCR, the repertoire was profiled, and TCRdb retains in-frame clones only, with some absent. This sample carries under 150,000 clones, 85% of them seen once, and the ten largest clones take approximately 2.7%. The source material was peripheral blood. The receptors derive from a woman between 40 and 55 years old with active or convalescent COVID-19.

V gene TRBV27 combines with J gene TRBJ1-1; perhaps TRBD1 as D (6 bases). The ends were cut back, 3 bases at V and 0 bases at J, with 8 bases in the middle. The CDR3 has 14 amino acids. Germline V CDR1 and CDR2: MNHEY, SMNVEV (reference sequence). The CDR3 region is CASSFGQMNTEAFF. Here the CDR3 DNA reads TGTGCCAGCAGTTTCGGACAGATGAACACTGAAGCTTTCTTT.

The J gene is TRBJ2-3, the V gene TRBV7-9, with D perhaps TRBD2 (7 bases). Germline CDR1 and CDR2: SEHNR and FQNEAQ (reference sequence). The length of the CDR3 is 15 residues. The V gene lost 7 bases and the J gene lost 0 bases, with 14 bases spanning the gap. The CDR3 region is CASIRTRGSTDTQYF. As DNA, the CDR3 is TGTGCCAGCATCAGGACTAGGGGGAGCACAGATACGCAGTATTTT.

The count of this clone is one. J is TRBJ2-7 and V is TRBV6-5, with TRBD1 matching over 9 bases. Unmatched junction bases numbered 7, after V lost 6 bases and J lost 4 bases. This CDR3 is 14 amino acids long. Germline V gene sequence: CDR1 MNHEY, CDR2 SVGAGI. As DNA, the CDR3 is TGTGCCAGCAGCCCCGGGACAGGGATGTACGAGCAGTACTTC. Its translation: CASSPGTGMYEQYF.

The gene calls are TRBV29-1 and TRBJ1-1, with D possibly being TRBD1 (5 bases). Deletions cut 6 bases from V and 4 bases from J, with 18 bases between. Germline V gene lookup returns CDR1 SQVTM and CDR2 ANQGSEA. This CDR3 region has 14 residues. DNA of the CDR3: TGCAGCGTGGATACAGGTACGATTGGCACTGAAGCTTTCTTT. Amino acids: CSVDTGTIGTEAFF.

This clone was recorded only once. The genes are TRBV7-9 and TRBJ1-4; no reliable D call. The CDR3 has 16 residues. The germline V and J ends were trimmed by 3 bases and 8 bases, with 19 bases remaining between them. From germline, CDR1 is SEHNR and CDR2 FQNEAQ (reference sequence). CDR3 sequence: CASSFHSSQSREKLFF. CDR3 bases: TGTGCCAGCAGCTTTCACAGTTCGCAGAGCCGGGAAAAACTGTTTTTT.

The chain couples TRBV28 to TRBJ1-3, with 7 positions matching TRBD1. The CDR3 is made up of 14 amino acids. Germline V gene lookup returns CDR1 MDHEN and CDR2 SYDVKM. Trimming took 6 bases from V and 1 from J; bases not matched to a gene: 3. The CDR3 reads CASRATGSGNTIYF. The CDR3 DNA follows: TGTGCCAGCAGGGCGACAGGGTCTGGAAACACCATATATTTT.

The V call is TRBV6-5, the J call TRBJ2-3; the D gene is possibly TRBD2 (6 bases). Germline assignment: CDR1 MNHEY and CDR2 SVGAGI. The V end lost 0 bases, the J end lost 5 bases, and 9 bases lay between the germline ends. The CDR3 spans 14 residues. The chain's CDR3 is CASSYSGLRDTQYF. CDR3 nucleotides: TGTGCCAGCAGTTACTCGGGACTCCGAGATACGCAGTATTTT.

This clone was observed a handful of times. The genes are TRBV5-6 and TRBJ2-1, with 9 nucleotides matching TRBD1. Germline V lookup: CDR1 SGHDT, CDR2 YYEEEE. The CDR3 loop spans 16 amino acids. V dropped 4 bases and J dropped 6; count of bases not matched to a gene: 11. The CDR3 spells CASSEPGQGASNEQFF. CDR3 coding DNA: TGTGCCAGCAGCGAGCCGGGACAGGGAGCCTCCAATGAGCAGTTCTTC.

This clone occurred once. V is TRBV5-6 and J is TRBJ2-7, with D possibly TRBD1 on 6 matching bases. The V gene's germline CDR1 is SGHDT and CDR2 YYEEEE. The CDR3 runs 12 residues. The V gene lost 5 bases and the J gene lost 3 bases, with 9 bases spanning the gap. Here the CDR3 DNA reads TGTGCCAGCAGTGAGACAGGCTACGAGCAGTACTTC. This encodes CASSETGYEQYF.

This clone appeared once. The rearrangement uses TRBV19 and TRBJ1-3, with D uncertain. Germline V gives CDR1 LNHDA, CDR2 SQIVND (reference sequence). V was trimmed by 1 base and J by 0 bases, leaving 7 bases between them. The CDR3 loop spans 15 amino acids. CDR3 in amino acids: CASSIAQYSGNTIYF. The CDR3 DNA is TGTGCCAGTAGTATAGCACAGTACTCTGGAAACACCATATATTTT.